This entry lists 19 T cell receptor beta chains sequenced from one sample in a study of neurological immune-mediated disorders. One entry per CDR3 protein, called by TCRdb with MiXCR from the 5' RACE reads. This table has around 46,000 distinct CDR3 sequences, 25% appearing once. Specimen: PBMCs. These receptors were collected from a woman between 65 and 79 years old in good health.

This clonotype was seen repeatedly, ten times or more. The chain couples TRBV7-2 to TRBJ1-4; D perhaps matches TRBD1 (6 bases). The ends were cut back, 3 bases at V and 6 bases at J, with 8 bases in the middle. Germline V gene sequence: CDR1 SGHTA, CDR2 FQGNSA. The CDR3 runs to 13 residues. CDR3: CASSLDSYEKLFF. CDR3 nucleotides: TGTGCCAGCAGCTTGGACAGCTATGAAAAACTGTTTTTT.

The V and J genes are TRBV6-2 or TRBV6-3 and TRBJ1-1, with 7 bases fitting TRBD1. Germline lookup yields CDR1 MNHEY and CDR2 SVGEGT. The CDR3 spans 17 residues. The junction had 15 bases not matched to a gene; V was cut back by 4 bases and J by 4 bases. The CDR3 DNA reads as TGTGCCAGCAGTTTTGGGGGCACAGGGGTTGGGGGCACTGAAGCTTTCTTT. Amino acids: CASSFGGTGVGGTEAFF.

At least ten counts were recorded for this clonotype. The chain employs TRBV7-2 and TRBJ2-6; either TRBD1 or TRBD2 may fit D (6 bases each). The germline V gene encodes CDR1 SGHTA and CDR2 FQGNSA. There are 17 residues in the CDR3. Trimming removed 4 bases from V and 0 bases from J, with 13 bases in between. The CDR3: CASSWLGGPSGANVLTF. The CDR3 nucleotides are TGTGCCAGCAGCTGGCTAGGGGGGCCCTCTGGGGCCAACGTCCTGACTTTC.

This clonotype was found many times. V is TRBV29-1 and J is TRBJ2-3; 11 positions agree with TRBD2. The trim removed 3 bases at V and 3 bases at J, leaving 5 bases unmatched. Germline CDR1 is SQVTM and CDR2 is ANQGSEA. This CDR3 is 15 amino acids long. The chain's CDR3 is CSVERASGRTDTQYF. DNA of the CDR3: TGCAGCGTTGAGAGGGCTAGCGGGAGGACAGATACGCAGTATTTT.

At least ten counts were recorded for this clonotype. J is TRBJ2-7 and V is TRBV28, with TRBD1 as a possible D gene (6 bases). Trimming removed 6 bases from V and 0 bases from J, with 9 bases in between. CDR3 size: 13 residues. Germline V gene data show CDR1 as MDHEN and CDR2 as SYDVKM. The CDR3 sequence is CASSRDTSYEQYF. CDR3 nucleotides: TGTGCCAGCAGCCGGGACACCTCCTACGAGCAGTACTTC.

This clonotype showed up many times. The chain has TRBV9 and TRBJ2-3; TRBD1 agrees at 10 bases. The length of the CDR3 is 15 residues. The germline V gene has CDR1 SGDLS and CDR2 YYNGEE. V shed 0 bases, J shed 5 bases, and the junction held 3 bases outside the gene matches. CDR3 loop: CASSVEGQGKDTQYF. Here the CDR3 DNA reads TGTGCCAGCAGCGTAGAGGGACAGGGGAAAGATACGCAGTATTTT.

In its sample, this clonotype was seen many times. The chain employs TRBV5-1 and TRBJ2-2; D unclear. The CDR3 is 15 amino acids. Germline loops: CDR1 SGHRS, CDR2 YFSETQ. V was cut by 0 bases and J by 0 bases, with 6 bases left in between. CDR3 in amino acids: CASSLVTSNTGELFF. In DNA form, the CDR3 reads TGCGCCAGCAGCTTGGTGACCTCGAACACCGGGGAGCTGTTTTTT.

This clonotype was observed at least ten times. The chain combines TRBV29-1 with TRBJ2-5; tentative D call: TRBD1 (6 bases). CDR1 is SQVTM, CDR2 ANQGSEA, per germline. Deletions cut 4 bases from V and 5 bases from J, with 14 bases between. This CDR3 spans 13 amino acids. CDR3 nucleotides: TGCAGCGTTGGCAACAGGGTCCAGGAGACCCAGTACTTC. Its translation: CSVGNRVQETQYF.

In this sample, this clonotype turned up many times. J is TRBJ2-1 and V is TRBV7-2; no clear D gene. Germline assignment: CDR1 SGHTA and CDR2 FQGNSA. CDR3 length: 12 amino acids. V lost 4 bases and J lost 2, with 3 bases in between. In DNA form, the CDR3 reads TGTGCCAGCAGCTGGGCCTACAATGAGCAGTTCTTC. Encoded protein: CASSWAYNEQFF.

This clonotype came up many times. The chain employs TRBV24-1 and TRBJ1-5; 8 positions agree with TRBD1. The CDR3 totals 17 residues. Trimming at V came to 0 bases and at J to 4 bases, leaving 7 bases not matched to a gene. Germline CDR1 and CDR2: KGHDR and SFDVKD. The CDR3 DNA reads as TGTGCCACCAGTGATTTGCAGGGGGCGATCGTTAATCAGCCCCAGCATTTT. Translating it yields CATSDLQGAIVNQPQHF.

This clonotype was seen ten or more times. This rearrangement joins TRBV7-2 to TRBJ2-2, with a tentative D call TRBD2 (6 bases). The V gene's germline CDR1 is SGHTA and CDR2 FQGNSA. The ends were cut back, 5 bases at V and 0 bases at J, with 13 bases in the middle. The CDR3 spans 16 residues. Here the CDR3 DNA reads TGTGCCAGCAGCCCCGGGGTAGCGGCGAACACCGGGGAGCTGTTTTTT. Its translation is CASSPGVAANTGELFF.

The chain combines TRBV11-2 with TRBJ1-1; D is ambiguous. The V gene's germline CDR1 is SGHAT and CDR2 FQNNGV. CDR3 size: 14 residues. Trimming pared 0 bases from V and 3 bases from J, leaving 8 bases between. The CDR3 sequence: CASSLDSGYTEAFF. The DNA of the CDR3 is TGTGCCAGCAGCTTAGACTCCGGGTACACTGAAGCTTTCTTT. Supplemented by reference TRBV11-2 and TRBJ1-1, the full variable domain reads EAGVAQSPRYKIIEKRQSVAFWCNPISGHATLYWYQQILGQGPKLLIQFQNNGVVDDSQLPKDRFSAERLKGVDSTLKIQPAKLEDSAVYLCASSLDSGYTEAFFGQGTRLTVV.

The chain employs TRBV6-9 and TRBJ2-3, with D perhaps TRBD1 or TRBD2 (5 bases each). CDR3 length: 14 amino acids. Germline loops: CDR1 MNHGY, CDR2 SVAAGI. Trimming took off 9 bases at V and 11 bases at J, with 24 bases between the two ends. The CDR3 nucleotides read TGTGCCAGGACCGGGACCCTCTCTCAGATAAGGCAGTATTTT. Encoded protein: CARTGTLSQIRQYF.

This chain connects TRBV5-1 to TRBJ2-1; D is unresolved. The J call is uncertain, as TRBJ2-7 better fits the DNA end. Germline assignment: CDR1 SGHRS and CDR2 YFSETQ. The CDR3 runs 14 residues. CDR3 nucleotides: TGCGCCAGCAGCTTGGCTTGGTTTACCCACGAGCAGTACTTC. This gives the protein CASSLAWFTHEQYF.

For the CDR3, the DNA is TGTGCCAGCAGGGCGGGACAGTACTATGGCTACACCTTC. Translating gives CASRAGQYYGYTF. The chain links TRBV6-1 to TRBJ1-2; 7 nucleotides align to TRBD1. The germline CDR1 and CDR2 sequences are MNHNS and SASEGT. Trimming at V came to 6 bases and at J to 3 bases, leaving 4 bases not matched to a gene. CDR3 length: 13 amino acids.

J is TRBJ2-2 and V is TRBV5-6; D is uncertain. CDR3 size: 13 residues. CDR1 and CDR2 from the germline V gene are SGHDT and YYEEEE. Trimming cost V 2 bases and J 6 bases, with 8 bases left between them. In nucleotides, the CDR3 is TGTGCCAGCAGCTTCAGAGTGCCCGGGGAGCTGTTTTTT. Encoded protein: CASSFRVPGELFF.

This clonotype came up many times. V gene TRBV29-1 combines with J gene TRBJ2-7, with 12 bases that match TRBD2. This CDR3 has 13 amino acids. CDR1 is SQVTM, CDR2 ANQGSEA, per germline. J lost 2 bases, V lost 6 bases, and 2 bases had no gene match. CDR3 amino acids: CSVGLAGPYEQYF. CDR3 nucleotides: TGCAGCGTCGGACTAGCGGGACCCTACGAGCAGTACTTC.

This clonotype was counted at least ten times. The chain joins TRBV12-3 or TRBV12-4 to TRBJ2-1; 10 nucleotides match TRBD1. This CDR3 has 15 amino acids. The trim removed 5 bases at V and 4 bases at J, leaving 5 bases unmatched. CDR3 bases: TGTGCCAGCAGTGATCCGGGACAGGGGTACAATGAGCAGTTCTTC. Protein sequence: CASSDPGQGYNEQFF.

The table lists this clonotype with many counts. The V and J genes are TRBV5-1 and TRBJ2-1, with a possible D match to TRBD1 (5 bases). CDR3 size: 16 residues. The V end was cut by 0 bases, the J end by 0 bases, with 10 bases between. From germline, CDR1 is SGHRS and CDR2 YFSETQ. The CDR3: CASSLGQQNSYNEQFF. The CDR3 DNA sequence: TGCGCCAGCAGCTTGGGACAGCAGAACTCCTACAATGAGCAGTTCTTC.